The sequence of this T cell receptor (beta chain) was determined in a study of regulatory T cells in long-lasting Graves disease. The sample's time point: newly diagnosed GD, antithyroid drugs for less than 3 months. There was RNA extracted from PBMCs, and the TCR library was made from it. CDR3 regions were amplified by Arm-PCR using iRepertoire HTBI primers to build TCR beta libraries. Each CDR3 protein gets one entry after TCRdb re-called the multiplex PCR reads with MiXCR. The sample lists over 500,000 distinct CDR3 sequences; under 20% were seen once. V lost 0 bases and J lost 5, with 13 bases in between. The CDR3 totals 14 residues. Germline V CDR1 and CDR2: DFQATT, SNEGSKA (reference sequence). These same data were also listed under a study on T cells in Graves' hyperthyroidism and ophthalmopathy.

Material: peripheral blood mononuclear cells (PBMCs), obtained at new diagnosis, from a patient treated with antithyroid drugs. The V gene is TRBV20-1, the J gene TRBJ1-1, with D perhaps TRBD1 (6 bases). The receptor comes from a woman between 25 and 40 years old with Graves disease. The CDR3: CSARDHGGGTEAFF. In DNA form, the CDR3 reads TGCAGTGCTAGAGATCATGGGGGCGGGACTGAAGCTTTCTTT.